This TCR beta chain comes out of a study of blood T cell repertoires in COVID-19. Study details: PBMCs, B-cell-depleted T cells, or T cells were the source of the cDNA or gDNA that made up the material.

Per the original data handling: Nucleated cell number was recorded as an estimate derived from reference gene primer amplification. Profiled with immunoSEQ multiplex PCR; TCRdb holds only in-frame clones, not every one. From that table come the V and J calls and clone size; the DNA was used to work out D and trimming. The repertoire holds about 250,000 clones, with 88% as singletons. This CDR3 has 16 residues. The germline V gene has CDR1 KGHDR and CDR2 SFDVKD. Trimming at V came to 5 bases and at J to 1 base, leaving 5 bases not matched to a gene. Before being deemed recovered, Cohort 3 donors had two negative PCRs, clearance, or symptom resolution.

The chain links TRBV24-1 to TRBJ2-2, with 8 bases lining up with TRBD1. Sequencing used PBMCs or T cells enriched from blood (not recorded which). This clonotype was obtained from a woman aged 45-59 years who had recovered from COVID-19. The CDR3 nucleotides are TGTGCCACCAGTGCCAGGGGGCGCGGGAACACCGGGGAGCTGTTTTTT. This gives the protein CATSARGRGNTGELFF.